Listed below are T cell receptor beta chains from one sample, sequenced in a study of cytomegalovirus exposure and HLA in healthy donors. Sequencing was performed with immunoSEQ multiplex PCR; in TCRdb, only in-frame clones are kept and a portion is missing. The sample shows around 170,000 clones, more than 70% of them seen only once. Sequencing input: PBMCs. The receptors shown here come from a girl between 10 and 17 years old in good health and CMV-seronegative. CDR3s leave out the opening cysteine and the closing phenylalanine or tryptophan. Some rows mark clone size as missing; the rest say once, few, many or name a class of expanded clone.

TRBV2	TRBJ2-2	-	ASVRGGGELF
TRBV6-1	TRBJ1-6	-	ASIYESSYNSPLH
TRBV10-3	TRBJ2-6	few	AISEDRAGANVLT
TRBV10-2	TRBJ1-2	few	ASSEARGNYGYT
TRBV18	TRBJ2-7	-	ASSPAGFLPHYEQY
TRBV2	TRBJ1-1	few	ASGVGGSTEAF
TRBV6-6	TRBJ2-2	-	ASRASEATGELF
TRBV5-4	TRBJ1-1	-	ASSSRVDTEAF
TRBV5-1	TRBJ1-1	-	ASSPDRGAEGAF
TRBV9	TRBJ2-2	-	ASSVARTGNTGELF
TRBV6-1	TRBJ2-5	-	ASSVGQAASETQY
TRBV6-1	TRBJ1-2	-	ASSDRGPYGYT
TRBV2	TRBJ1-5	-	ATGNTDSNQPQH
TRBV29-1	TRBJ2-2	-	STRTSGPTNTGELF
TRBV27	TRBJ2-1	-	ASSLQGSYNEQF
TRBV27	TRBJ1-2	-	ANSPRTGRNYGYT
TRBV2	TRBJ1-5	-	ASSADTLSNQPQH
TRBV7-6	TRBJ2-7	-	ASSSGQQPYEQY
TRBV18	TRBJ2-3	once	ASSPLRGLADTQY